Shown below are 21 T cell receptor beta chains from a single sample sequenced in a study of human T cells and chemical hapten exposure. MiXCR, applied by TCRdb to the RACE reads, yields one record per CDR3 protein. This sample carries more than 250,000 distinct CDR3 sequences, approximately 8.6% of them seen once, and the ten largest clones take 2% to 3%. Regarding time point: pre-sensitization, week 0. The treatment here: therapeutic diphenylcyclopropenone sensitization with weekly scalp DPC. The sample consisted of whole blood, taken in connection with sensitization to the hapten diphenylcyclopropenone (DPC). The receptor set was obtained from a woman aged 35 to 49 with alopecia areata. Some clones in this sample may be carry-over from other donors' samples.

This chain's CDR3 is CASSYQAGVTGELFF. The CDR3 DNA is TGTGCCAGCAGTTACCAAGCGGGAGTGACCGGGGAGCTGTTTTTT. The chain uses TRBV12-3 or TRBV12-4 and TRBJ2-2; 8 bases match TRBD2. The V and J ends lost 4 bases and 5 bases, in that order; junction bases with no gene match: 6. CDR3 length: 15 residues.

V is TRBV30 and J is TRBJ2-7, with D perhaps matching TRBD1 (6 bases). The V gene lost 8 bases and the J gene lost 0 bases, with 11 bases spanning the gap. There are 12 residues in the CDR3. Germline V gene sequence: CDR1 GTSNPN, CDR2 SVGIG (reference sequence). CDR3 residues: CAGGRGSYEQYF. The CDR3 DNA sequence: TGTGCCGGGGGCAGGGGCTCCTACGAGCAGTACTTC.

Points on this clonotype: A read error is possible here, since a much larger clone lies one base away. The chain combines TRBV7-8 with TRBJ2-1; no clear D gene. The CDR3 runs to 13 residues. V gave up 5 bases and J gave up 9 bases, with 14 bases separating them. Germline V lookup: CDR1 SGHVS, CDR2 FQNEAQ. The CDR3 here is CASSIVLEGEQFF. The CDR3, as DNA: TGTGCCAGCAGCATAGTTCTAGAAGGTGAGCAGTTCTTC.

This clonotype was found a few times. The J gene is TRBJ2-6, the V gene TRBV20-1; unclear D gene. CDR3 size: 14 residues. Germline CDR1 and CDR2: DFQATT and SNEGSKA (reference sequence). Trimming cost V 0 bases and J 0 bases, with 3 bases left between them. CDR3 DNA: TGCAGTGCTAGAGAGAACTCTGGGGCCAACGTCCTGACTTTC. This gives the protein CSARENSGANVLTF.

This clonotype was observed many times. V and J are TRBV21-1 and TRBJ2-7; whether TRBD1, the table's D call, matches the DNA was not checked. TRBV21-1 constitutes a pseudogene. CDR3 length: 21 residues. For the CDR3, the DNA is TGTGCCAGCACCCCCGGGACAGATACCACCGACGGCGATCCCGCGCCCTACGAGCAGTACTTC. Protein sequence: CASTPGTDTTDGDPAPYEQYF.

This clonotype was recorded at least ten times. This rearrangement joins TRBV20-1 to TRBJ2-2, with D perhaps matching TRBD2 (6 bases). The germline V gene has CDR1 DFQATT and CDR2 SNEGSKA (reference sequence). The V end lost 4 bases, the J end lost 1 base, and 10 bases lay between the germline ends. This CDR3 has 14 amino acids. CDR3 residues: CSATGRRNTGELFF. The CDR3 nucleotides are TGCAGTGCTACAGGGAGGAGGAACACCGGGGAGCTGTTTTTT.

The sample holds a few counts of this clonotype. The chain links TRBV27 to TRBJ1-1; maybe TRBD1 (5 bases). The CDR3 contains 14 residues. Germline V gene lookup returns CDR1 MNHEY and CDR2 SMNVEV (reference sequence). Trimming stripped 6 bases from V and 1 base from J, with 12 bases between. The CDR3 is CASRPGLKNTEAFF. The CDR3 DNA sequence: TGTGCCAGCAGGCCGGGACTTAAGAACACTGAAGCTTTCTTT.

The chain links TRBV5-1 to TRBJ2-2, with a weak D call TRBD1 (6 bases). CDR3 length: 15 amino acids. V dropped 1 base and J dropped 4 bases, with 11 bases sitting between them. Looked up from germline, CDR1 is SGHRS and CDR2 is YFSETQ. The CDR3 DNA reads TGCGCCAGCAGCTTGCAGGGGCAGGCCACCGGGGAGCTGTTTTTT. Translating it yields CASSLQGQATGELFF.

The chain recombines TRBV7-9 with TRBJ2-4; D is ambiguous. The CDR3 consists of 16 residues. CDR1 and CDR2 (germline): SEHNR, FQNEAQ (reference sequence). Trimming left V 1 base short and J 6 bases short, with 16 bases between. In DNA form, the CDR3 reads TGTGCCAGCAGCTTAGTGATGGGTGACAAAAGAAACATTCAGTACTTC. It yields the protein CASSLVMGDKRNIQYF.

The chain recombines TRBV18 with TRBJ2-4; TRBD1 matches at 7 bases. Germline values: CDR1 KGHSH, CDR2 LQKENI. Trimming cost V 0 bases and J 7 bases; bases outside gene matches: 6. The CDR3 is 15 residues long. This CDR3 reads CASSPPAGGFNIQYF. Here the CDR3 DNA reads TGTGCCAGCTCACCACCGGCAGGGGGATTTAACATTCAGTACTTC.

This clonotype was detected only a few times. The CDR3 region is CASSYQSNQPQHF. CDR3 bases: TGTGCCAGCAGTTACCAGAGCAATCAGCCCCAGCATTTT. V is TRBV6-2 or TRBV6-3 and J is TRBJ1-5; D uncertain. Looked up from germline, CDR1 is MNHEY and CDR2 is SVGEGT. The CDR3 totals 13 residues. Deletions cut 2 bases from V and 1 base from J, with 3 bases between.

This clonotype was seen only a few times. V is TRBV27 and J is TRBJ2-7, with D possibly called TRBD1 or TRBD2 (6 bases each). Germline CDR1 reads MNHEY; CDR2 reads SMNVEV (reference sequence). This CDR3 has 14 amino acids. Trimming took off 6 bases at V and 5 bases at J, with 17 bases between the two ends. DNA of the CDR3: TGTGCCAGCAGCCCACAGGGAGGTCGCGACGAGCAGTACTTC. Its protein is CASSPQGGRDEQYF.

The CDR3 region is CASSAGGDTGELFF. In nucleotides, the CDR3 is TGTGCCAGCAGTGCGGGAGGGGACACCGGGGAGCTGTTTTTT. The chain links TRBV12-3 or TRBV12-4 to TRBJ2-2; TRBD2 matches at 9 bases. There are 14 residues in the CDR3. V was pared by 5 bases and J by 3 bases, with 1 base of the junction left unmatched.

This clonotype was counted ten times or more. The chain recombines TRBV10-3 with TRBJ2-3, with 7 bases lining up with TRBD2. The CDR3 loop spans 14 amino acids. V was clipped by 4 bases and J by 4 bases; unmatched bases: 5. CDR1 is ENHRY, CDR2 SYGVKD, per germline. Here the CDR3 DNA reads TGTGCCATCAGTGTAGGACTAGACGCAGATACGCAGTATTTT. The encoded protein is CAISVGLDADTQYF.

The rearrangement joins TRBV7-6 to TRBJ2-7, with 9 bases lining up with TRBD1. The trim removed 5 bases at V and 1 base at J, leaving 6 bases unmatched. The CDR3 runs to 15 residues. The germline V gene encodes CDR1 SGHVS and CDR2 FNYEAQ. CDR3 nucleotide sequence: TGTGCCAGCAGCCCCCAGACAGGGGGATCCTACGAGCAGTACTTC. Translation gives CASSPQTGGSYEQYF.

This clonotype has a count of ten or more. The chain links TRBV20-1 to TRBJ2-7; a weak D match, TRBD1 (5 bases). Germline V lookup: CDR1 DFQATT, CDR2 SNEGSKA (reference sequence). There are 13 residues in the CDR3. Between the trimmed V and J ends, which lost 3 bases and 4 bases, there was a span of 13 bases. The CDR3 DNA sequence: TGCAGTGCTAGTACGGACACCCGGTACGAGCAGTACTTC. This encodes CSASTDTRYEQYF.

This clonotype was counted between two and nine times. The chain carries TRBV4-1 and TRBJ2-3, with unresolved D. The CDR3 length is 16 residues. Trimming pared 1 base from V and 0 bases from J, leaving 11 bases between. Germline V CDR1 and CDR2: MGHRA, YSYEKL. CDR3 region: CASSQVGRRSTDTQYF. For the CDR3, the DNA is TGCGCCAGCAGCCAAGTTGGGCGGCGGAGCACAGATACGCAGTATTTT.

The V gene is TRBV6-1, the J gene TRBJ1-2; D uncertain. This CDR3 has 16 residues. The germline V gene has CDR1 MNHNS and CDR2 SASEGT. The germline V and J ends were trimmed by 4 bases and 0 bases, with 15 bases remaining between them. The CDR3 sequence: CASSGFSPGANYGYTF. In DNA form, the CDR3 reads TGTGCCAGCAGTGGGTTTTCGCCAGGTGCTAACTATGGCTACACCTTC.

This rearrangement joins TRBV6-2 or TRBV6-3 to TRBJ2-2; 14 bases are shared with TRBD2. The CDR3 totals 19 residues. From germline, CDR1 is MNHEY and CDR2 SVGEGT. V shed 7 bases, J shed 5 bases, and the junction held 15 bases outside the gene matches. DNA for the CDR3: TGTGCCAGCACATCATATTCCGGGACTAGCGGGAGTGGGACCGGGGAGCTGTTTTTT. Translated: CASTSYSGTSGSGTGELFF.

This clonotype was recorded at least ten times. The chain joins TRBV7-2 to TRBJ2-3; tentative D call: TRBD2 (5 bases). This CDR3 is built from 16 residues. Trimming removed 2 bases at V and 2 bases at J, with 14 bases between. From germline, CDR1 is SGHTA and CDR2 FQGNSA. The CDR3 nucleotides read TGTGCCAGCAGCTTAACTAGAAGGACCCCCACAGATACGCAGTATTTT. Its protein is CASSLTRRTPTDTQYF.

This clonotype was observed a few times. This rearrangement joins TRBV29-1 to TRBJ2-7; 13 bases are a match to TRBD2. The germline V gene encodes CDR1 SQVTM and CDR2 ANQGSEA. Trimming removed 6 bases from V and 5 bases from J; junction bases left unmatched: 4. The CDR3 extends over 13 amino acids. The CDR3 bases are TGCAGCGTCCGGACTAGCGGGAGCGACGAGCAGTACTTC. It yields the protein CSVRTSGSDEQYF.